The T cell receptor beta chain under discussion was sequenced for a study of T cell repertoires in cytomegalovirus infection. Study-wide points: Ex vivo responses were dominated by HLA-C-restricted CMV-specific TCR beta clonotypes.

Germline loops: CDR1 SGHTA, CDR2 FQGNSA. This CDR3 has 17 amino acids. The V and J ends lost 5 bases and 4 bases respectively, with 20 bases between them. TCRdb itself ran the reads through MiXCR, one entry per CDR3 protein. The sample lists 750,000 to 950,000 distinct CDR3 sequences, 25% to 30% seen once, with approximately 14% in the top ten. Ten or more counts support this clonotype. The target antigen is unknown. The chain recombines TRBV7-2 with TRBJ1-4, with D possibly matching TRBD1 (5 bases). This specimen was cultured CD8+ T cells from PBMCs, taken from culture after CMV antigen stimulation. The TCR sequence derives from a human donor in good health (CMV status not recorded). Some clones in this sample may be carry-over from other donors' samples. In DNA, the CDR3 is TGTGCCAGCAGCCCGACACTCTGGGGCGCGAGTAATGAAAAACTGTTTTTT. It translates to CASSPTLWGASNEKLFF. The entire variable domain, with the rest obtained from reference TRBV7-2 and TRBJ1-4, is as follows: GAGVSQSPSNKVTEKGKDVELRCDPISGHTALYWYRQSLGQGLEFLIYFQGNSAPDKSGLPSDRFSAERTGGSVSTLTIQRTQQEDSAVYLCASSPTLWGASNEKLFFGSGTQLSVL.